A selection of T cell receptor beta chains follows, all from one sample in a study of T cell responses to AZD1222 COVID-19 vaccine. Only in-frame clones appear in the TCRdb table, and some are missing; sequencing was by immunoSEQ multiplex PCR. The table has roughly 170,000 clones, 70% to 90% seen once. This specimen was peripheral blood, taken on day 0 of AZD1222 vaccination. These receptors all come from an adult in good health. The CDR3 runs from the conserved cysteine through the conserved F or W.

v_gene	j_gene	CDR3aa
TRBV5-1	TRBJ2-1	CASSVLAGGSNEQFF
TRBV11-2	TRBJ1-2	CASSSTGTGGWYGYTF
TRBV28	TRBJ2-7	CASTQAGGASYEQYF
TRBV7-8	TRBJ2-2	CASSLVYLSSGELFF
TRBV6-1	TRBJ1-2	CASSSGMYGYTF
TRBV5-6	TRBJ2-7	CASSLFRLAGVADEQYF
TRBV19	TRBJ2-7	CASSVSGPYEQYF
TRBV30	TRBJ1-5	CAWSVRGLINVQPQHF
TRBV15	TRBJ2-5	CATSRDKLGLLRQETQYF
TRBV7-2	TRBJ1-2	CASSRQGDYGYTF
TRBV18	TRBJ2-5	CASSPTGGLETQYF
TRBV28	TRBJ2-7	CASSSGLAGGTEQYF
TRBV24-1	TRBJ2-1	CATSDGGLLRNEQFF
TRBV10-1	TRBJ2-7	CASSEFRDRVVEQYF
TRBV29-1	TRBJ2-7	CSVESGDGSYEQYF
TRBV2	TRBJ1-5	CASSAQSSNQPQHF
TRBV6-1	TRBJ1-6	CASSEYAGSNSPLHF
TRBV7-9	TRBJ2-3	CASHNRTLGSDTQYF
TRBV6-5	TRBJ2-1	CASSSPGEQFF
TRBV10-3	TRBJ1-1	CAISAGTGPMNTEAFF
TRBV3-1/TRBV3-2	TRBJ1-5	CASSQDKNQPQHF
TRBV28	TRBJ1-5	CASRRGNQPQHF